A single sample is the source of the 9 T cell receptor beta chains below, sequenced in a study of cytomegalovirus exposure and HLA in healthy donors. PCR amplification relied on 60 Vbeta primers (plus 13 Jbeta primers). Method: immunoSEQ multiplex PCR; TCRdb's copy keeps in-frame clones and lacks some. The sample yields approximately 100,000 clones, about 80% seen once. Sequencing was done on a sample of PBMCs. The source of these receptors is a woman in her thirties or forties in good health and CMV-seronegative.

The J gene is TRBJ1-2, the V gene TRBV19; D possibly corresponds to TRBD1 (6 bases). The CDR3 has 13 residues. Trimming left V 9 bases short and J 2 bases short, with 13 bases between. From germline, CDR1 is LNHDA and CDR2 SQIVND (reference sequence). The CDR3 DNA is TGTGCCAGCGATATTGGGGGCAACTATGGCTACACCTTC. Its protein product is CASDIGGNYGYTF.

This clone was observed once. The rearrangement links TRBV27 to TRBJ2-5; D might be TRBD1 (6 bases). TRBJ2-7 explains the end of the DNA better; the J call may be wrong. CDR3 size: 14 residues. In germline, CDR1 is MNHEY, CDR2 SMNVEV (reference sequence). This CDR3 reads CASSLLTGPYEQYF. The DNA of the CDR3 is TGTGCCAGCAGTTTATTGACAGGTCCCTACGAGCAGTACTTC.

The rearrangement links TRBV19 to TRBJ1-5, with 7 bases aligning to TRBD1. Germline values: CDR1 LNHDA, CDR2 SQIVND (reference sequence). With 8 bases clipped from V and 0 bases from J, the junction kept 16 bases outside the gene matches. CDR3 length: 18 amino acids. The chain's CDR3 is CASEPRQGVGYSNQPQHF. The CDR3 DNA sequence: TGTGCCAGTGAACCGAGACAGGGCGTAGGGTATAGCAATCAGCCCCAGCATTTT.

The chain's CDR3 is CASSQVGGGKDTQYF. CDR3 nucleotides: TGCGCCAGCAGCCAAGTCGGAGGGGGCAAAGATACGCAGTATTTT. The chain is built from TRBV4-1 and TRBJ2-3, with D tentatively TRBD1 (7 bases). The germline V and J ends were trimmed by 1 base and 5 bases, with 13 bases remaining between them. CDR3 length: 15 residues. Germline CDR1 and CDR2: MGHRA and YSYEKL.

This chain joins TRBV27 and TRBJ1-5, with unresolved D. V gave up 2 bases and J gave up 6 bases, with 11 bases separating them. The CDR3 sequence is 14 residues long. CDR1 and CDR2 from the germline V gene are MNHEY and SMNVEV (reference sequence). The CDR3 coding sequence is TGTGCCAGCAGTTTACTGGCGGATGTTCAGCCCCAGCATTTT. It codes for CASSLLADVQPQHF.

This rearrangement joins TRBV14 to TRBJ2-7, with 7 bases matching TRBD2. J gave up 3 bases and V 4 bases, and 15 bases lay outside the gene matches. Germline assignment: CDR1 SGHDN and CDR2 FVKESK. The CDR3 length is 17 residues. The CDR3 region has the DNA TGTGCCAGCAGCCCTTCCAAGGGGAGGGCCTTCGGCTACGAGCAGTACTTC. Protein: CASSPSKGRAFGYEQYF.

The rearrangement links TRBV5-1 to TRBJ2-3, with D perhaps matching TRBD1 (6 bases). Germline lookup yields CDR1 SGHRS and CDR2 YFSETQ. The CDR3 totals 15 residues. The germline V and J ends were trimmed by 0 bases and 3 bases, with 11 bases remaining between them. The CDR3 bases are TGCGCCAGCAGCTTGGTAACAGGGTGGACAGATACGCAGTATTTT. Protein: CASSLVTGWTDTQYF.

V and J are TRBV15 and TRBJ2-1; D is possibly TRBD2 (5 bases). Trimming cost V 0 bases and J 9 bases, with 12 bases left between them. This CDR3 is 14 amino acids long. Looked up from germline, CDR1 is LNHNV and CDR2 is YYDKDF (reference sequence). CDR3 nucleotides: TGTGCCACCAGCAGAGATCGGGGTCCTACTGAGCAGTTCTTC. Its translation is CATSRDRGPTEQFF. The variable domain in full, completed from reference TRBV15 and TRBJ2-1, reads DAMVIQNPRYQVTQFGKPVTLSCSQTLNHNVMYWYQQKSSQAPKLLFHYYDKDFNNEADTPDNFQSRRPNTSFCFLDIRSPGLGDTAMYLCATSRDRGPTEQFFGPGTRLTVL.

V is TRBV10-3 and J is TRBJ1-5; D unresolved. The CDR3 contains 12 residues. Trimming removed 8 bases from V and 4 bases from J, with 9 bases in between. Germline CDR1 ENHRY, CDR2 SYGVKD. This chain's CDR3 is CAIGEANQPQHF. In DNA form, the CDR3 reads TGTGCCATCGGGGAGGCAAATCAGCCCCAGCATTTT.